These T cell receptor beta chains were read from a single sample in a study of cytomegalovirus exposure and HLA in healthy donors. Clones were sequenced by immunoSEQ multiplex PCR, and TCRdb holds only the in-frame ones, with some missing. Here the sample spans approximately 100,000 clones, roughly 83% being singletons. The specimen sequenced was PBMCs. These receptors all come from a female donor in good health and CMV-seropositive. CDR3s leave out the opening cysteine and the closing phenylalanine or tryptophan.

TRBV7-8,TRBJ1-5,ASSPTGTNHQPQH
TRBV5-1,TRBJ1-1,ASSLRQGTGTEAF
TRBV6-1,TRBJ2-1,ASSESYNEQF
TRBV9,TRBJ2-1,ASGTSEYNEQF
TRBV5-1,TRBJ2-3,ASSALQGRSTDTQY
TRBV2,TRBJ1-4,ASSETRARGEKLF
TRBV6-1,TRBJ2-4,ASREQGALAKNIQY
TRBV10-2,TRBJ2-7,ASSENRAYEQY
TRBV7-8,TRBJ2-5,ASSPLAAGGPETQY
TRBV11-2,TRBJ2-4,ASSKGQGANSQY
TRBV5-1,TRBJ2-5,ASSLSRGDETQY